What follows are 28 T cell receptor beta chains derived from one specimen sequenced in a study of control samples from healthy donors and cancer patients. Sequencing used immunoSEQ multiplex PCR; TCRdb keeps in-frame clones, though not all of them. Of more than 95,000 clones listed, 80% to 90% are singletons. Sample: PBMCs. The receptors were gathered from a woman in her 50s with colorectal cancer.

The V gene is TRBV3-1 (or the pseudogene TRBV3-2), the J gene TRBJ2-5; TRBD2 aligns across 7 bases. The CDR3 runs 15 residues. J gave up 2 bases and V 4 bases, and 7 bases lay outside the gene matches. CDR1 is LGHDT, CDR2 YNNKEL, per germline (reference sequence). The CDR3 DNA reads TGTGCCAGCAGCCCACTAGCGCAGCCTCAAGAGACCCAGTACTTC. Translated, it gives CASSPLAQPQETQYF.

This chain uses TRBV18 with TRBJ1-4, with no clear D. Trimming stripped 2 bases from V and 6 bases from J, with 16 bases between. This CDR3 has 16 residues. CDR1 is KGHSH, CDR2 LQKENI, per germline. CDR3 in amino acids: CASSPASGVLDEKLFF. Here the CDR3 DNA reads TGTGCCAGCTCACCAGCTAGTGGGGTGTTGGATGAAAAACTGTTTTTT.

This clone was detected only once. The chain combines TRBV27 with TRBJ2-1; no firm D call. V was shortened by 0 bases and J by 0 bases, with 6 bases between the two germline ends. CDR3 size: 15 residues. The germline gives CDR1 MNHEY, CDR2 SMNVEV (reference sequence). CDR3 coding DNA: TGTGCCAGCAGTTTATCGGAGAGCTCCTACAATGAGCAGTTCTTC. It yields the protein CASSLSESSYNEQFF.

This clone appeared once. The chain links TRBV12-2 to TRBJ1-3; TRBD1 is taken as the D call from the table, unchecked against the DNA. TRBV12-2 is classified as a pseudogene. The CDR3 consists of 19 residues. CDR3 sequence reads: CASRLQKTGQSSSGNTIYF. DNA for the CDR3: TGTGCAAGTCGCTTACAGAAGACCGGACAGTCGAGCTCTGGAAACACCATATATTTT.

The chain is built from TRBV9 and TRBJ2-5; no definite D call. The CDR3 is 13 residues long. Germline V gives CDR1 SGDLS, CDR2 YYNGEE. The germline V and J ends were trimmed by 1 base and 1 base, with 5 bases remaining between them. This CDR3 is CASSVSAQETQYF. The CDR3 nucleotides are TGTGCCAGCAGCGTATCCGCCCAAGAGACCCAGTACTTC.

This rearrangement joins TRBV5-1 to TRBJ2-5; the D gene is possibly TRBD2 (5 bases). Trimming removed 6 bases from V and 4 bases from J, with 13 bases in between. The CDR3 sequence is 13 residues long. Germline CDR1 is SGHRS and CDR2 is YFSETQ. The CDR3 protein is CASIQAAGETQYF. CDR3 sequence (DNA): TGCGCCAGCATTCAGGCTGCGGGAGAGACCCAGTACTTC.

The J gene is TRBJ2-2, the V gene TRBV7-7; D unclear. This CDR3 is built from 12 residues. In germline, CDR1 is SSHAT, CDR2 FNYEAQ (reference sequence). Between the trimmed V and J ends, which lost 5 bases and 4 bases, there was a span of 5 bases. Here the CDR3 reads CASSLSTGELFF. In nucleotides, the CDR3 is TGTGCCAGCAGCCTAAGCACCGGGGAGCTGTTTTTT.

The chain is built from TRBV2 and TRBJ2-5, with D perhaps given as TRBD1 or TRBD2 (5 bases each). Germline V gene sequence: CDR1 SNHLY, CDR2 FYNNEI. V gave up 6 bases and J gave up 1 base, with 18 bases separating them. This CDR3 is 16 amino acids long. The DNA of the CDR3 is TGTGCCAGCAGAAGGGGACGGCCGAACCCCCAAGAGACCCAGTACTTC. It codes for CASRRGRPNPQETQYF. The full variable domain, in which reference TRBV2 and TRBJ2-5 provide the parts outside the CDR3, is EPEVTQTPSHQVTQMGQEVILRCVPISNHLYFYWYRQILGQKVEFLVSFYNNEISEKSEIFDDQFSVERPDGSNFTLKIRSTKLEDSAMYFCASRRGRPNPQETQYFGPGTRLLVL.

The rearrangement uses TRBV18 and TRBJ2-3; D remains ambiguous. Germline CDR1 KGHSH, CDR2 LQKENI. This CDR3 region has 12 residues. The ends were cut back, 5 bases at V and 1 base at J, with 4 bases in the middle. The CDR3 reads CASSRRTDTQYF. As DNA, the CDR3 is TGTGCCAGCTCAAGACGCACAGATACGCAGTATTTT.

The V call is TRBV19, the J call TRBJ1-1, with 7 nucleotides matching TRBD1. CDR3 size: 13 residues. J lost 1 base, V lost 7 bases, and 3 bases had no gene match. CDR1 LNHDA and CDR2 SQIVND come from the germline V gene (reference sequence). For the CDR3, the DNA is TGTGCCAGTACCGGGACAGCGAACACTGAAGCTTTCTTT. As protein: CASTGTANTEAFF.

Here the CDR3 reads CASSPSDYQETQYF. The CDR3 DNA reads TGTGCCAGCAGCCCCTCGGACTACCAAGAGACCCAGTACTTC. V usage is TRBV9 and J usage is TRBJ2-5; D possibly corresponds to TRBD2 (5 bases). The CDR3 is 14 residues long. V was cut by 4 bases and J by 0 bases, with 10 bases left in between. Germline V CDR1 and CDR2: SGDLS, YYNGEE.

The chain joins TRBV10-3 to TRBJ1-1; 7 bases map to TRBD1. This CDR3 has 14 amino acids. Germline V gives CDR1 ENHRY, CDR2 SYGVKD. Trimming at V came to 5 bases and at J to 3 bases, leaving 6 bases not matched to a gene. CDR3 amino acids: CAISRDSEDTEAFF. The DNA for the CDR3 is TGTGCCATCAGTAGGGACAGTGAAGACACTGAAGCTTTCTTT.

This clone was detected a few times. This chain links TRBV7-6 with TRBJ1-6, with 7 bases lining up with TRBD1. CDR1 is SGHVS, CDR2 FNYEAQ, per germline. With 2 bases clipped from V and 7 bases from J, the junction kept 2 bases outside the gene matches. This CDR3 region has 14 residues. CDR3 protein: CASSLSGGNSPLHF. In DNA form, the CDR3 reads TGTGCCAGCAGCTTATCAGGGGGAAATTCACCCCTCCACTTT.

In this sample, this clone turned up once. V and J are TRBV29-1 and TRBJ1-5; D ambiguous. Germline assignment: CDR1 SQVTM and CDR2 ANQGSEA. Between the trimmed V and J ends, which lost 6 bases and 6 bases, there was a span of 21 bases. The CDR3 contains 15 residues. The CDR3 DNA sequence: TGCAGCGTCCGTTTTGTTGAGGGAGAGGGTCAGCCCCAGCATTTT. Translating it yields CSVRFVEGEGQPQHF.

This rearrangement joins TRBV2 to TRBJ1-1, with 12 bases matching TRBD1. This CDR3 region has 14 residues. V was pared by 8 bases and J by 5 bases, with 6 bases of the junction left unmatched. CDR1 and CDR2 (germline): SNHLY, FYNNEI. CDR3 region: CASVGTGGFTEAFF. CDR3 coding DNA: TGTGCCAGCGTCGGGACAGGGGGCTTTACTGAAGCTTTCTTT.

This chain connects TRBV27 to TRBJ1-5; TRBD1 matches 10 bases. The V and J ends lost 6 bases and 2 bases, in that order; junction bases with no gene match: 10. Germline V CDR1 and CDR2: MNHEY, SMNVEV (reference sequence). This CDR3 contains 17 residues. The CDR3 nucleotides are TGTGCCAGCAGAACCGGGACAGGGGATCCCGGCAATCAGCCCCAGCATTTT. Translating gives CASRTGTGDPGNQPQHF.

The J gene is TRBJ2-1, the V gene TRBV6-5, with a possible D match to TRBD2 (6 bases). Germline loops: CDR1 MNHEY, CDR2 SVGAGI. Trimming took 7 bases from V and 6 from J, leaving 13 bases between them. The CDR3 totals 13 residues. The CDR3: CASTPPGLNEQFF. The CDR3 region has the DNA TGTGCCAGCACCCCCCCGGGACTCAATGAGCAGTTCTTC.

The V call is TRBV24-1, the J call TRBJ2-3; TRBD1 matches 12 bases. The CDR3 extends over 15 amino acids. CDR1 is KGHDR, CDR2 SFDVKD, per germline. Trimming cost V 5 bases and J 7 bases; bases outside gene matches: 6. CDR3 DNA sequence: TGTGCCACCAGTGGGGGGACAGGGGGCGTATATACGCAGTATTTT. It codes for CATSGGTGGVYTQYF.

The gene calls are TRBV11-2 and TRBJ2-2; D is possibly TRBD1 (7 bases). Trimming removed 3 bases from V and 0 bases from J, with 11 bases in between. CDR3 length: 16 residues. Germline values: CDR1 SGHAT, CDR2 FQNNGV. DNA of the CDR3: TGTGCCAGCAGCTTTGGAGGGGGCCCGAACACCGGGGAGCTGTTTTTT. Protein: CASSFGGGPNTGELFF.

The chain is built from TRBV5-4 and TRBJ1-2, with a possible D match to TRBD1 (5 bases). The CDR3 consists of 13 residues. Between the trimmed V and J ends, which lost 0 bases and 14 bases, there was a span of 17 bases. Germline CDR1 reads SGHNT; CDR2 reads YYREEE (reference sequence). In nucleotides, the CDR3 is TGTGCCAGCAGCTTGGACGGGGCGGAGCACCGTACCTTC. Translated, it gives CASSLDGAEHRTF.

The chain uses TRBV10-3 and TRBJ1-6; 8 bases are a match to TRBD1. Germline CDR1 and CDR2: ENHRY and SYGVKD. The CDR3 contains 14 residues. V lost 10 bases and J lost 9; bases outside the gene matches: 11. CDR3 DNA sequence: TGTGCCAGTAACACCGGGACAGGAAGTTCACCCCTCCACTTT. Translation: CASNTGTGSSPLHF.

The V gene is TRBV7-8, the J gene TRBJ1-5; D may be TRBD1 (5 bases). Trimming cost V 5 bases and J 3 bases, with 11 bases left between them. The germline V gene has CDR1 SGHVS and CDR2 FQNEAQ. This CDR3 has 14 residues. The CDR3 DNA reads TGTGCCAGCAGCGTCCGACAGAACAATCAGCCCCAGCATTTT. Translated: CASSVRQNNQPQHF.

This chain uses TRBV3-1 (or the pseudogene TRBV3-2) with TRBJ1-2; D is uncertain. Germline V gene sequence: CDR1 LGHDT, CDR2 YNNKEL (reference sequence). V dropped 1 base and J dropped 6 bases, with 9 bases sitting between them. This CDR3 is 13 amino acids long. This CDR3 is CASSQGRVDGYTF. For the CDR3, the DNA is TGTGCCAGCAGCCAAGGGAGGGTGGATGGCTACACCTTC.

The chain links TRBV6-4 to TRBJ2-6, with D hard to call. V gave up 3 bases and J gave up 1 base, with 10 bases separating them. Germline lookup yields CDR1 MRHNA and CDR2 SNTAGT. CDR3 size: 16 residues. CDR3 nucleotide sequence: TGTGCCAGCAGTGAGACACCCGTATCTGGGGCCAACGTCCTGACTTTC. This encodes CASSETPVSGANVLTF.

This clone was recorded once. The genes are TRBV7-9 and TRBJ1-1; the D gene is possibly TRBD1 (6 bases). V shed 4 bases and J shed 2 bases, with 17 bases lying between them. CDR1 and CDR2 (germline): SEHNR, FQNEAQ (reference sequence). The CDR3 sequence is 16 residues long. The CDR3 DNA is TGTGCCAGCAGCTGGGGGGGAACAGGGATAAACACTGAAGCTTTCTTT. Its translation is CASSWGGTGINTEAFF.

The V and J genes are TRBV19 and TRBJ1-1, with TRBD1 matching 7 bases. The junction had 14 bases not matched to a gene; V was cut back by 6 bases and J by 1 base. The CDR3 runs to 17 residues. Looked up from germline, CDR1 is LNHDA and CDR2 is SQIVND (reference sequence). The CDR3 loop reads CASRGLRLNRGNTEAFF. The CDR3 region has the DNA TGTGCCAGTAGAGGACTGCGTTTGAACAGGGGGAACACTGAAGCTTTCTTT.

The V call is TRBV25-1, the J call TRBJ2-6; the D is unclear. Trimming cost V 1 base and J 4 bases, with 8 bases left between them. From germline, CDR1 is MGHDK and CDR2 SYGVNS. The CDR3 totals 15 residues. CDR3 bases: TGTGCCAGCAGTGAATCCTATCTGGGGGCCAACGTCCTGACTTTC. Translated: CASSESYLGANVLTF. Complete variable domain (other parts from reference TRBV25-1 and TRBJ2-6): EADIYQTPRYLVIGTGKKITLECSQTMGHDKMYWYQQDPGMELHLIHYSYGVNSTEKGDLSSESTVSRIRTEHFPLTLESARPSHTSQYLCASSESYLGANVLTFGAGSRLTVL.

CDR3: CASSSGLAGGFEQFF. In DNA form, the CDR3 reads TGTGCCAGCAGTTCCGGACTAGCGGGAGGTTTTGAGCAGTTCTTC. This chain joins TRBV6-5 and TRBJ2-1, with 14 bases aligning to TRBD2. The V gene's germline CDR1 is MNHEY and CDR2 SVGAGI. The length of the CDR3 is 15 residues. V lost 4 bases to trimming and J lost 9 bases; unmatched junction nucleotides: 5.